The T cell receptor beta chain under discussion was sequenced for a study of T cell responses to AZD1222 COVID-19 vaccine. Study conclusions and caveats: Repertoires were obtained only post-peak T cell response. The study identified only five to seven AZD1222 recipients as seropositive at baseline.

Pooled in the analysis were second doses at about 4 or about 12 weeks. CDR1 and CDR2 (germline): ENHRY, SYGVKD. V lost 7 bases and J lost 4, with 13 bases in between. The CDR3 spans 13 residues. The assay was immunoSEQ multiplex PCR, and TCRdb's table has in-frame clones only and misses some. In the table there are about 170,000 clones, 87% of which are singletons. Of note for this clone: Antigen specificity is unknown.

This rearrangement joins TRBV10-3 to TRBJ1-2, with a weak D call TRBD1 (5 bases). Sample: peripheral blood, taken 28 days after the second AZD1222 dose. The source of this sequence is an adult who received the AZD1222 COVID-19 vaccine. CDR3 sequence (DNA): TGTGCCATCATGGGGGAAGGGAGCTATGGCTACACCTTC. It yields the protein CAIMGEGSYGYTF.